The 26 T cell receptor beta chains reported below all come from one sample, sequenced in a study of shared clonotypes between healthy human individuals. Sequenced by immunoSEQ multiplex PCR; TCRdb stores in-frame clones only, minus some. The sample includes some 450,000 clones, approximately 80% of them seen just once. The specimen was PBMCs. These receptors were taken from a woman in her thirties or forties in good health. Some clones in this sample may be carry-over from other donors' samples.

The V gene is TRBV7-3, the J gene TRBJ2-3; the D is unclear. The CDR3 loop spans 15 amino acids. Trimming pared 1 base from V and 1 base from J, leaving 9 bases between. Germline V CDR1 and CDR2: SGHTA, FQGTGA. The CDR3 region is CASSLSPGRTDTQYF. The CDR3 DNA reads TGTGCCAGCAGCTTAAGTCCAGGTCGCACAGATACGCAGTATTTT.

The DNA for the CDR3 is TGCAGCGTTTCAATGAACACTGAAGCTTTCTTT. This encodes CSVSMNTEAFF. The chain has TRBV29-1 and TRBJ1-1; the D is unclear. The germline V gene encodes CDR1 SQVTM and CDR2 ANQGSEA. The CDR3 is made up of 11 amino acids. Trimming stripped 5 bases from V and 0 bases from J, with 4 bases between.

The CDR3 nucleotides are TGTGCCAGCAGCCCGGTGGGGGACACCGGGGAGCTGTTTTTT. The encoded protein is CASSPVGDTGELFF. The J gene is TRBJ2-2, the V gene TRBV2; D may correspond to TRBD1 or TRBD2 (5 bases each). Trimming removed 6 bases at V and 3 bases at J, with 11 bases between. The germline V gene encodes CDR1 SNHLY and CDR2 FYNNEI. The CDR3 length is 14 residues.

The table lists this clone with many counts. The V call is TRBV5-8, the J call TRBJ1-5; 9 bases fit TRBD1. Germline CDR1 and CDR2: SGHTS and YDEGEE. Unmatched junction bases numbered 4, after V lost 0 bases and J lost 3 bases. There are 16 residues in the CDR3. For the CDR3, the DNA is TGTGCCAGCAGCTTGGGGGGACAGGGTTTCAATCAGCCCCAGCATTTT. Amino acid sequence: CASSLGGQGFNQPQHF.

The chain employs TRBV29-1 and TRBJ1-2; D not resolved. With 5 bases removed from V and 2 bases from J, the gap between germline ends came to 9 bases. This CDR3 has 12 amino acids. Germline V lookup: CDR1 SQVTM, CDR2 ANQGSEA. CDR3: CSVRTGNYGYTF. Written as DNA, the CDR3 is TGCAGCGTTCGGACGGGAAACTATGGCTACACCTTC.

V gene TRBV5-1 combines with J gene TRBJ2-5, with 9 nucleotides matching TRBD1. This CDR3 is built from 15 residues. Germline V CDR1 and CDR2: SGHRS, YFSETQ. Germline trimming cut 2 bases from V and 5 bases from J; bases unmatched to any gene: 7. The CDR3 nucleotides read TGCGCCAGCAGCTTTACAGGGGGCCGAGGGGAGACCCAGTACTTC. The encoded protein is CASSFTGGRGETQYF.

The V gene is TRBV7-8, the J gene TRBJ1-1; 9 bases map to TRBD1. Trimming removed 5 bases from V and 8 bases from J; junction bases left unmatched: 12. This CDR3 is 15 amino acids long. Germline V lookup: CDR1 SGHVS, CDR2 FQNEAQ. CDR3 loop: CASSPIVRDRDEAFF. CDR3 nucleotide sequence: TGTGCCAGCAGCCCAATTGTAAGGGACAGGGACGAAGCTTTCTTT.

The chain carries TRBV11-2 and TRBJ2-7, with D maybe TRBD2 (6 bases). V was cut by 5 bases and J by 3 bases, with 17 bases left in between. Germline V gene sequence: CDR1 SGHAT, CDR2 FQNNGV. This CDR3 has 15 residues. CDR3 sequence: CASSPIRERGYEQYF. CDR3 nucleotide sequence: TGTGCCAGCAGCCCTATCCGGGAGCGCGGCTACGAGCAGTACTTC. The complete variable domain, with remaining parts taken from reference TRBV11-2 and TRBJ2-7, reads EAGVAQSPRYKIIEKRQSVAFWCNPISGHATLYWYQQILGQGPKLLIQFQNNGVVDDSQLPKDRFSAERLKGVDSTLKIQPAKLEDSAVYLCASSPIRERGYEQYFGPGTRLTVT.

V usage is TRBV30 and J usage is TRBJ2-3; TRBD2 agrees at 9 bases. V lost 4 bases to trimming and J lost 4 bases; unmatched junction nucleotides: 6. The CDR3 is 14 amino acids. CDR1 is GTSNPN and CDR2 is SVGIG in the germline V gene (reference sequence). The CDR3 DNA sequence: TGTGCCTGGACTAGCGGGACCTTTTCAGATACGCAGTATTTT. Translating gives CAWTSGTFSDTQYF. Based on the CDR3 plus reference TRBV30 and TRBJ2-3, the full variable domain is SQTIHQWPATLVQPVGSPLSLECTVEGTSNPNLYWYRQAAGRGLQLLFYSVGIGQISSEVPQNLSASRPQDRQFILSSKKLLLSDSGFYLCAWTSGTFSDTQYFGPGTRLTVL.

The chain is built from TRBV19 and TRBJ1-5, with D hard to call. CDR3 size: 15 residues. Trimming stripped 3 bases from V and 3 bases from J, with 12 bases between. The germline V gene encodes CDR1 LNHDA and CDR2 SQIVND (reference sequence). As DNA, the CDR3 is TGTGCCAGTAGTATTAGGGCAGGCTCCAATCAGCCCCAGCATTTT. Protein product: CASSIRAGSNQPQHF.

The chain couples TRBV5-1 to TRBJ2-5; 8 nucleotides align to TRBD1. Per germline, CDR1 SGHRS and CDR2 YFSETQ. The ends lost 4 bases at V and 1 base at J; junction bases unmatched: 3. CDR3 size: 14 residues. The CDR3 DNA reads as TGCGCCAGCAGCGAACAGGGGGGCCAAGAGACCCAGTACTTC. This gives the protein CASSEQGGQETQYF.

The rearrangement joins TRBV27 to TRBJ2-7; D may be TRBD2 (5 bases). This CDR3 has 14 residues. The V gene lost 4 bases and the J gene lost 2 bases, with 12 bases spanning the gap. Germline V lookup: CDR1 MNHEY, CDR2 SMNVEV (reference sequence). The CDR3 bases are TGTGCCAGCAGTTCCGCTAGCCCTCCCTACGAGCAGTACTTC. Encoded protein: CASSSASPPYEQYF.

J is TRBJ2-2 and V is TRBV7-2; TRBD2 aligns across 7 bases. Germline loops: CDR1 SGHTA, CDR2 FQGNSA. The length of the CDR3 is 15 residues. Trimming took 5 bases from V and 4 from J; bases not matched to a gene: 7. The CDR3 sequence is CASSGGTMSTGELFF. The CDR3 DNA reads as TGTGCCAGCAGCGGCGGGACTATGAGCACCGGGGAGCTGTTTTTT.

The gene calls are TRBV5-1 and TRBJ2-1, with D possibly being TRBD1 or TRBD2 (5 bases each). The ends were cut back, 2 bases at V and 9 bases at J, with 15 bases in the middle. The V gene's germline CDR1 is SGHRS and CDR2 YFSETQ. The CDR3 has 14 amino acids. The CDR3 region is CASSLIRGEGEQFF. In DNA, the CDR3 is TGCGCCAGCAGCTTAATAAGAGGGGAAGGTGAGCAGTTCTTC.

The chain has TRBV5-6 and TRBJ2-5; 11 bases align to TRBD2. CDR3 length: 14 residues. V shed 5 bases and J 8 bases; nucleotides not matched to a gene: 8. Germline lookup yields CDR1 SGHDT and CDR2 YYEEEE. CDR3 protein: CASSQTGTSGTQYF. In nucleotides, the CDR3 is TGTGCCAGCAGTCAAACGGGGACTAGCGGAACCCAGTACTTC.

V gene TRBV6-1 combines with J gene TRBJ1-1; TRBD1 agrees at 7 bases. The CDR3 runs to 13 residues. Germline loops: CDR1 MNHNS, CDR2 SASEGT. With 3 bases clipped from V and 6 bases from J, the junction kept 4 bases outside the gene matches. CDR3 sequence reads: CASSDRGLSEAFF. The CDR3, as DNA: TGTGCCAGCAGTGACAGGGGGTTGTCTGAAGCTTTCTTT.

V gene TRBV6-6 combines with J gene TRBJ2-3; the D gene is possibly TRBD1 (5 bases). Per germline, CDR1 MNHNY and CDR2 SVGAGI (reference sequence). Trimming shortened V by 8 bases and J by 6 bases, and 21 bases separated the two germline ends. The CDR3 has 15 amino acids. CDR3 region: CASGNQGLVGDTQYF. The CDR3 bases are TGTGCCAGCGGCAACCAGGGCTTGGTGGGGGATACGCAGTATTTT.

The chain carries TRBV28 and TRBJ2-3; TRBD2 matches 9 bases. CDR1 MDHEN and CDR2 SYDVKM come from the germline V gene. The V and J ends lost 3 bases and 0 bases, in that order; junction bases with no gene match: 10. This CDR3 region has 18 residues. CDR3 DNA sequence: TGTGCCAGCAGTTTGACCGGTTTCACTAGCGGGAGCACAGATACGCAGTATTTT. Protein: CASSLTGFTSGSTDTQYF.

A note on this clone: A far larger clone lies a single base away; this is likely a read error. This same CDR3 is encoded by further DNA sequences in the sample. This chain connects TRBV28 to TRBJ1-1; 7 nucleotides line up with TRBD1. V trimming: 6 bases; J trimming: 7 bases; junction bases outside the gene matches: 11. Germline V CDR1 and CDR2: MDHEN, SYDVKM. This CDR3 region has 14 residues. The CDR3 region is CASSSGRWDSEAFF. The CDR3 DNA is TGTGCCAGCAGCTCAGGCCGCTGGGACAGTGAAGCTTTCTTT.

V usage is TRBV27 and J usage is TRBJ2-2, with D maybe TRBD2 (6 bases). This CDR3 spans 16 amino acids. The germline V gene has CDR1 MNHEY and CDR2 SMNVEV (reference sequence). V gave up 2 bases and J gave up 6 bases, with 16 bases separating them. CDR3 residues: CASSLDGLDYAGELFF. The DNA for the CDR3 is TGTGCCAGCAGTTTAGATGGGCTGGACTACGCCGGGGAGCTGTTTTTT.

In nucleotides, the CDR3 is TGTGCCATCAGTGATTTAGCGGGGAACACCGGGGAGCTGTTTTTT. Translating gives CAISDLAGNTGELFF. The rearrangement uses TRBV10-3 and TRBJ2-2; 7 bases fit TRBD2. This CDR3 is 15 amino acids long. J gave up 1 base and V 3 bases, and 2 bases lay outside the gene matches. CDR1 and CDR2 (germline): ENHRY, SYGVKD.

Points on this clone: With only one base between it and a far larger clone, this is likely a read error. V is TRBV30 and J is TRBJ1-4; TRBD1 matches at 7 bases. The CDR3 length is 15 residues. Per the germline V gene, CDR1 is GTSNPN and CDR2 is SVGIG (reference sequence). The CDR3: CAWSVRAGGFEKLLF. In DNA, the CDR3 is TGTGCCTGGAGTGTTCGGGCAGGGGGTTTTGAAAAACTGTTGTTT.

A note on this clone: One end of the junction is discordant with germline, which a read error may explain. The chain joins TRBV7-8 to TRBJ2-3, with D possibly being TRBD2 (5 bases). The CDR3 loop spans 12 amino acids. The germline CDR1 and CDR2 sequences are SGHVS and FQNEAQ. For the CDR3, the DNA is TGTGCCAGCAGACGACGGACTGATAAGCAGTATTTT. It translates to CASRRRTDKQYF.

The chain has TRBV29-1 and TRBJ2-3, with 8 bases lining up with TRBD1. Germline values: CDR1 SQVTM, CDR2 ANQGSEA. The CDR3 consists of 13 residues. The J segment lost 3 bases and the V segment lost 4 bases, leaving 3 bases of the junction unmatched. The CDR3 here is CSVGQGYTDTQYF. Here the CDR3 DNA reads TGCAGCGTTGGACAGGGGTATACAGATACGCAGTATTTT.

The chain employs TRBV5-6 and TRBJ2-5, with 9 bases matching TRBD1. V was clipped by 0 bases and J by 2 bases; unmatched bases: 2. The CDR3 runs to 15 residues. Germline lookup yields CDR1 SGHDT and CDR2 YYEEEE. The CDR3 nucleotides are TGTGCCAGCAGCTTGGGGACAGGGGTTCAAGAGACCCAGTACTTC. It yields the protein CASSLGTGVQETQYF.

This clone was recorded once. This rearrangement joins TRBV7-6 to TRBJ2-3; the D is unclear. V was clipped by 5 bases and J by 4 bases, with 10 bases between them. The CDR3 sequence is 13 residues long. Germline V lookup: CDR1 SGHVS, CDR2 FNYEAQ. Here the CDR3 DNA reads TGTGCCAGCAGCGCCCGACCCGCAGATACGCAGTATTTT. It specifies CASSARPADTQYF.